These T cell receptor beta chains were read from a single sample in a study of blood T cell repertoires in COVID-19. Clones were sequenced by immunoSEQ multiplex PCR, and TCRdb holds only the in-frame ones, with some missing. The repertoire holds tens of thousands of clones, with more than 75% as singletons. Sequenced material: peripheral blood. The source of these receptors is a man between 45 and 60 years old with active or convalescent COVID-19. Both conserved end residues are part of each CDR3.

V gene	J gene	CDR3 protein
TRBV7-3	TRBJ2-3	CASSVLAGGSTDTQYF
TRBV11-3	TRBJ2-2	CASSSRLGGDDTGELFF
TRBV29-1	TRBJ2-7	CSVERGTATHEQYF
TRBV15	TRBJ1-4	CATSTGDGSGEKLFF
TRBV2	TRBJ1-2	CASRETGASYGYTF
TRBV5-1	TRBJ2-7	CASSSGDAAYEQYF
TRBV2	TRBJ2-6	CASSEYRASSGANVLTF
TRBV3-1/TRBV3-2	TRBJ1-2	CASSQGIPYGYTF
TRBV3-1/TRBV3-2	TRBJ1-1	CASSQVQNMNTEAFF
TRBV6-5	TRBJ2-4	CASSSGLSLAKNIQYF
TRBV5-1	TRBJ2-7	CASCDWTRGSEQYF
TRBV9	TRBJ2-1	CASSARGGLDNEQFF
TRBV11-3	TRBJ2-2	CASSSRGELFF
TRBV5-1	TRBJ2-6	CASTLTGSGANVLTF
TRBV18	TRBJ1-4	CASSPGQVGGEKLFF
TRBV7-2	TRBJ2-2	CASSLESGAGELFF
TRBV7-8	TRBJ1-1	CASSRAEDAGAEAFF
TRBV5-1	TRBJ1-2	CASSLYHGGVHYGYTF
TRBV2	TRBJ2-7	CASIAGDSYEQYF
TRBV9	TRBJ2-3	CASSGLAGGFSTDTQYF
TRBV11-2	TRBJ1-2	CASSFGQSPYGYTF
TRBV27	TRBJ2-6	CASSHTGNGANVLTF